This is a list of T cell receptor beta chains from one sample in a study of control samples from healthy donors and cancer patients. The method was immunoSEQ multiplex PCR; TCRdb's version includes in-frame clones alone and lacks a portion of them. The sample holds about 100,000 clones, 75% to 90% seen once. Specimen: blood. The receptors stem from a man aged 25-45 years in good health. Each CDR3 is given without its conserved first and last residue. The D gene is left open where the match is weak.

D	J	V	CDR3
.	TRBJ1-5	TRBV9	ASSGRANQPQH
TRBD1	TRBJ2-2	TRBV6-5	ASSRDDRGAGELF
.	TRBJ1-1	TRBV5-1	ASSLGPEAF
.	TRBJ2-1	TRBV9	ASSAERKEYDEQF
.	TRBJ1-3	TRBV6-1	ASSVWVKGDTSGNTIY
.	TRBJ2-1	TRBV5-4	ASSLDEGRYNEQF
.	TRBJ1-2	TRBV6-1	ASSEGDNYGYT
TRBD1	TRBJ2-2	TRBV11-1	ASSQGQGTTGELF
TRBD2	TRBJ2-2	TRBV27	ASSLVAGNTGELF
.	TRBJ2-7	TRBV4-3	ASSQGLGGHEQY
.	TRBJ1-1	TRBV10-2	ASSEPERAEAF
.	TRBJ2-7	TRBV14	ASSGQTSSYEQY
TRBD2	TRBJ2-5	TRBV7-2	ASSWARAGGSGTQY
.	TRBJ1-2	TRBV5-6	ASRLTGYGYT
.	TRBJ1-1	TRBV21-1	ASSKTTGGVTEAF
.	TRBJ1-2	TRBV19	AGSPGPFNGYT
.	TRBJ2-1	TRBV24-1	ATSDRNYNEQF
.	TRBJ2-1	TRBV7-2	ASSLGQSYNEQF
.	TRBJ1-5	TRBV6-5	ASSYSPGKQPQH
.	TRBJ2-3	TRBV18	ASSPPGVYTDTQY
.	TRBJ2-5	TRBV4-2	ASRSGSQETQY
.	TRBJ2-1	TRBV7-9	ASRSTEGQF
.	TRBJ1-6	TRBV19	ASSPGLVTYNSPLH
TRBD2	TRBJ2-1	TRBV10-2	ASKLAGGGGEQF
TRBD2	TRBJ2-2	TRBV3-1/TRBV3-2	ASSQGGSSGRTGELF
TRBD1	TRBJ1-2	TRBV10-3	AISAPGQGTNYGYT
.	TRBJ1-2	TRBV6-5	ASSYSDPTREGYT
.	TRBJ1-1	TRBV18	ASSPPDYRRGEDTEAF
.	TRBJ1-1	TRBV28	ASSLTTGIVEAF
.	TRBJ2-1	TRBV13	ASSKETEQF
.	TRBJ2-4	TRBV7-8	ASSFHTERDIQY
.	TRBJ2-7	TRBV24-1	ATSADPYEQY
TRBD2	TRBJ2-3	TRBV19	ASSPAGTSGARVTDTQY
.	TRBJ1-2	TRBV9	ASSVGLGGKGYT
.	TRBJ1-5	TRBV6-1	ASSEQGINQPQH
TRBD2	TRBJ2-3	TRBV7-9	ASSSAHWGGFSDTQY
TRBD2	TRBJ2-3	TRBV7-6	ASSSRAGAGDTQY
.	TRBJ1-5	TRBV7-9	ASSLSKDQPQH
.	TRBJ1-2	TRBV14	ASSQSPRTGGYT
TRBD1	TRBJ2-7	TRBV28	ASSARQGAYEQY
.	TRBJ2-5	TRBV6-5	ASGENKETQY
.	TRBJ1-5	TRBV14	ASSRQSGQPQH
.	TRBJ1-1	TRBV7-9	ASQHGFASGAEAF
.	TRBJ2-3	TRBV28	ASSFWGARRGTDTQY
.	TRBJ2-4	TRBV5-1	ASSLSPGAKNIQY
TRBD2	TRBJ2-1	TRBV24-1	ATSDPGTSGGGSSYNEQF
.	TRBJ2-2	TRBV4-2	ASSQAPGRGGELF
TRBD1	TRBJ2-7	TRBV28	ASRKTGVSEQY
.	TRBJ1-2	TRBV5-1	ASSLDRPPYGYT
.	TRBJ2-7	TRBV7-2	ASSSETGLSYEQY
.	TRBJ1-6	TRBV19	ASSMTGSYNSPLH
TRBD1	TRBJ2-1	TRBV7-9	ASSSRTGSGYNEQF
.	TRBJ1-2	TRBV7-2	ASSLVTGPTYGYT
.	TRBJ1-6	TRBV27	ASSSQAYNSPLH